A selection of T cell receptor beta chains follows, all from one sample in a study of blood T cell repertoires in COVID-19. Profiled with immunoSEQ multiplex PCR; TCRdb holds only in-frame clones, not every one. The table records about 200,000 clones, 81% of them present only once. Specimen: PBMCs or T cells enriched from blood (not recorded which). These receptors were taken from a woman aged 45 to 65 with acute COVID-19. Both conserved end residues are part of each CDR3.

j_call v_call cdr3_aa
TRBJ1-2 TRBV19 CASRPGQGALGYTF
TRBJ1-2 TRBV28 CASSSLGAAEAYGYTF
TRBJ1-1 TRBV7-2 CASSLASGTNTEAFF
TRBJ2-7 TRBV18 CASSPIDRGQGEQYF
TRBJ2-5 TRBV19 CASSPGQETQYF
TRBJ1-1 TRBV7-2 CASSLEPGGLPNTEAFF
TRBJ1-1 TRBV10-3 CAISESNRGGTEAFF
TRBJ2-1 TRBV7-9 CASSFRGSSSYNEQFF
TRBJ2-3 TRBV30 CAWSVSVSSTDTQYF
TRBJ2-3 TRBV3-1/TRBV3-2 CASSFERGGADTQYF
TRBJ1-6 TRBV5-1 CASSLAFQGHNSPLHF
TRBJ1-6 TRBV6-5 CASTPGQGNSPLHF
TRBJ1-1 TRBV6-4 CASRQDGGVSEAFF
TRBJ1-1 TRBV6-1 CASSEEGRVSEAFF
TRBJ2-5 TRBV9 CASSVEGGGETQYF
TRBJ2-1 TRBV11-2 CASSLVSSGGHNEQFF
TRBJ2-1 TRBV5-1 CASSPLNLAGGTYNEQFF
TRBJ1-1 TRBV28 CASQTGVHTEAFF
TRBJ2-7 TRBV28 CASSLLDRPYEQYF
TRBJ2-1 TRBV24-1 CATSGSPGTDRGNEQFF
TRBJ2-7 TRBV19 CASSETGTGGVHEQYF
TRBJ2-3 TRBV5-1 CASSRPTEGLGADTQYF
TRBJ2-7 TRBV10-2 CASTTSGTLYEQYF
TRBJ2-1 TRBV30 CAWSQQGRSYNEQFF
TRBJ2-6 TRBV28 CASRSGTSSGANVLTF
TRBJ1-3 TRBV18 CASSPLQGGNTIYF
TRBJ1-1 TRBV27 CASRYTGQGSNTEAFF
TRBJ2-7 TRBV7-2 CASSLLAGVSSEQYF
TRBJ2-7 TRBV7-2 CASSSGWTSYEQYF
TRBJ2-3 TRBV7-2 CASSLDGQPTDTQYF
TRBJ2-7 TRBV29-1 CSAETSGGALEQYF
TRBJ2-2 TRBV19 CASIGGSGQGITGELFF
TRBJ1-1 TRBV11-2 CASRWAGGWTEAFF
TRBJ2-3 TRBV10-3 CAISSLAGEGDTQYF